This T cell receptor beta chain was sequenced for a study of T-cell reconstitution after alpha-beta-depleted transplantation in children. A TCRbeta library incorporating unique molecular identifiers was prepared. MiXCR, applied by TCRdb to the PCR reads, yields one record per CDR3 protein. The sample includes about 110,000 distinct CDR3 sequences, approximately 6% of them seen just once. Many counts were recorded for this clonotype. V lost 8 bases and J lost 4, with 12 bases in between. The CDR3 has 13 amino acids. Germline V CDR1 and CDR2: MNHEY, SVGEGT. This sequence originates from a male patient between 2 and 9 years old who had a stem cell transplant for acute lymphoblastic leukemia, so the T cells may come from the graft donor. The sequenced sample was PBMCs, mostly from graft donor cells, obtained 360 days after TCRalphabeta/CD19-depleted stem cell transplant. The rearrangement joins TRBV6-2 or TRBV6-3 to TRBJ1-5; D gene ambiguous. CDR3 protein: CASERTGNQPQHF. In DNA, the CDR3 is TGTGCCAGCGAACGGACGGGGAATCAGCCCCAGCATTTT.